This T cell receptor beta chain appears in the sequencing data of a study of graft-versus-host responses after intestinal transplantation. Study context: Tacrolimus plus steroids were given to all recipients for roughly three years, preceded by anti-thymocyte globulin induction.

The study's findings and limits: Some GvH clones were seen earlier in gut or blood, suggesting intestinal origin. High graft-versus-host to host-versus-graft T cell clonal ratios marked allografts of patients with graft-donor macrochimerism.

Produced via immunoSEQ multiplex PCR; TCRdb's table is partial and in-frame only. The sample consists of under 100,000 clones, around 90% of them appearing once. Details on this clone: Its target is unknown.

CDR3 length: 16 amino acids. Trimming removed 3 bases from V and 0 bases from J, with 11 bases in between. Germline values: CDR1 SGHNT, CDR2 YENEEA. The receptor was isolated from a human patient who received an intestinal transplant, so some T cells may come from the graft donor. The J gene is TRBJ2-2, the V gene TRBV11-3, with D unresolved. The specimen comprised PBMCs, sampled roughly 68 weeks after intestinal transplant. CDR3 nucleotide sequence: TGTGCCAGCAGCTTCAGGACCGCCGCGAACACCGGGGAGCTGTTTTTT. Translated, it gives CASSFRTAANTGELFF.